Presented here are 16 T cell receptor beta chains from one specimen sequenced in a study of cytomegalovirus exposure and HLA in healthy donors. PCR used 60 Vbeta primers and 13 Jbeta primers. Measured with immunoSEQ multiplex PCR; TCRdb has only the in-frame clones, and not every one. The sample carries about 160,000 clones, around 88% recorded once. Sample: PBMCs. The receptors stem from a woman in her twenties or thirties in good health and CMV-seronegative.

This clone was picked up a small number of times. This chain connects TRBV2 to TRBJ1-6, with 9 bases that match TRBD1. The CDR3 runs to 15 residues. V gave up 7 bases and J gave up 10 bases; unmatched junction bases: 11. The germline CDR1 and CDR2 sequences are SNHLY and FYNNEI. The CDR3 region has the DNA TGTGCCAGCACCCGGGACAGGGCTACAGGGTCACCCCTCCACTTT. This sequence encodes CASTRDRATGSPLHF.

V usage is TRBV4-2 and J usage is TRBJ2-2; 12 bases agree with TRBD1. The CDR3 has 18 amino acids. Germline-derived CDR1 and CDR2 are LGHNA and YNFKEQ. V gave up 4 bases and J gave up 6 bases; unmatched junction bases: 12. CDR3 region: CASSPLDMGQGAAGELFF. Written as DNA, the CDR3 is TGTGCCAGCAGCCCCCTCGATATGGGACAGGGGGCGGCCGGGGAGCTGTTTTTT.

The V and J genes are TRBV25-1 and TRBJ2-1, with 7 nucleotides matching TRBD2. The germline V gene encodes CDR1 MGHDK and CDR2 SYGVNS. V was pared by 3 bases and J by 12 bases, with 8 bases of the junction left unmatched. The CDR3 spans 13 residues. The CDR3 DNA is TGTGCCAGCAGTGACCCTATCGGACTAGGGCAGTTCTTC. Protein: CASSDPIGLGQFF.

This clone was seen just once. The genes are TRBV6-1 and TRBJ1-5; 7 nucleotides line up with TRBD1. The germline V gene has CDR1 MNHNS and CDR2 SASEGT. With V trimmed by 4 bases and J by 4 bases, 13 bases remained unmatched. This CDR3 has 17 amino acids. This CDR3 is CASSARTGDSGNQPQHF. The CDR3 DNA follows: TGTGCCAGCAGTGCCCGGACCGGGGACAGCGGAAATCAGCCCCAGCATTTT.

V gene TRBV7-8 combines with J gene TRBJ2-1; possible D gene TRBD1, 6 bases. The germline gives CDR1 SGHVS, CDR2 FQNEAQ. CDR3 length: 14 amino acids. V shed 1 base and J shed 12 bases, with 16 bases lying between them. As DNA, the CDR3 is TGTGCCAGCAGCTTAGGTGGGGGCAACGTGGGGCAGTTCTTC. Residues: CASSLGGGNVGQFF.

The V and J genes are TRBV7-2 and TRBJ2-1, with 9 positions matching TRBD2. The CDR3 consists of 13 residues. Germline V lookup: CDR1 SGHTA, CDR2 FQGNSA. J gave up 8 bases and V 3 bases, and 2 bases lay outside the gene matches. CDR3 coding DNA: TGTGCCAGCAGCTTGATAGCGGGGGATGAGCAGTTCTTC. It specifies CASSLIAGDEQFF.

V is TRBV19 and J is TRBJ1-1; no clear D. Germline CDR1 LNHDA, CDR2 SQIVND (reference sequence). Trimming shortened V by 7 bases and J by 1 base, and 13 bases separated the two germline ends. The CDR3 contains 14 residues. The CDR3 here is CASNDRVRNTEAFF. The CDR3 DNA reads as TGTGCCAGTAATGACCGGGTAAGGAACACTGAAGCTTTCTTT.

The CDR3 coding sequence is TGTGCCAGCCGGGAACAGGGACAGGGGTCCTCACCCCTCCACTTT. This codes for CASREQGQGSSPLHF. J is TRBJ1-6 and V is TRBV19; 10 bases align to TRBD1. V trimming: 9 bases; J trimming: 10 bases; junction bases outside the gene matches: 12. The germline gives CDR1 LNHDA, CDR2 SQIVND (reference sequence). The CDR3 is 15 amino acids.

This chain uses TRBV5-1 with TRBJ2-3; 7 bases match TRBD1. Trimming took 4 bases from V and 0 from J; bases not matched to a gene: 8. The CDR3 is 16 residues long. Germline V CDR1 and CDR2: SGHRS, YFSETQ. CDR3 DNA sequence: TGCGCCAGCAGCGTGGGAAGAGGGGGCAGCACAGATACGCAGTATTTT. Its protein is CASSVGRGGSTDTQYF.

The CDR3 region has the DNA TGTGCCAGCAGTCCGGGACTAGCGCGCAACACCGGGGAGCTGTTTTTT. It is translated as CASSPGLARNTGELFF. The chain employs TRBV27 and TRBJ2-2, with 10 bases that match TRBD2. V was pared by 5 bases and J by 2 bases, with 5 bases of the junction left unmatched. Germline-derived CDR1 and CDR2 are MNHEY and SMNVEV (reference sequence). The CDR3 is 16 residues long.

This rearrangement joins TRBV7-6 to TRBJ2-7, with TRBD2 matching over 8 bases. Germline V gene lookup returns CDR1 SGHVS and CDR2 FNYEAQ. The CDR3 consists of 16 residues. V dropped 1 base and J dropped 6; count of bases not matched to a gene: 11. The CDR3 is CASSLGPRGGSSEQYF. CDR3 DNA: TGTGCCAGCAGCTTAGGACCCCGGGGGGGTTCTTCCGAGCAGTACTTC. The full variable domain, rest sourced from reference TRBV7-6 and TRBJ2-7, is GAGVSQSPRYKVTKRGQDVALRCDPISGHVSLYWYRQALGQGPEFLTYFNYEAQQDKSGLPNDRFSAERPEGSISTLTIQRTEQRDSAMYRCASSLGPRGGSSEQYFGPGTRLTVT.

The chain is built from TRBV2 and TRBJ1-4; the D gene is possibly TRBD1 (5 bases). CDR3 length equals 16 residues. Looked up from germline, CDR1 is SNHLY and CDR2 is FYNNEI. V dropped 2 bases and J dropped 5 bases, with 15 bases sitting between them. This CDR3 is CASSESGGVRNEKLFF. For the CDR3, the DNA is TGTGCCAGCAGTGAATCGGGAGGGGTTAGGAATGAAAAACTGTTTTTT. The full variable domain, rest sourced from reference TRBV2 and TRBJ1-4, is EPEVTQTPSHQVTQMGQEVILRCVPISNHLYFYWYRQILGQKVEFLVSFYNNEISEKSEIFDDQFSVERPDGSNFTLKIRSTKLEDSAMYFCASSESGGVRNEKLFFGSGTQLSVL.

The chain has TRBV4-1 and TRBJ2-5; TRBD2 matches at 7 bases. The CDR3 is made up of 16 amino acids. CDR1 is MGHRA, CDR2 YSYEKL, per germline. V shed 4 bases and J 0 bases; nucleotides not matched to a gene: 8. Written as DNA, the CDR3 is TGCGCCAGCAGCCCACTGGAAGCGGGGAACCAAGAGACCCAGTACTTC. It specifies CASSPLEAGNQETQYF.

This chain links TRBV19 with TRBJ2-7; weak D call: TRBD2 (5 bases). With 1 base removed from V and 3 bases from J, the gap between germline ends came to 7 bases. The CDR3 is 13 residues long. The V gene's germline CDR1 is LNHDA and CDR2 SQIVND (reference sequence). The CDR3 DNA is TGTGCCAGTAGTATAGGGGAGTTCTACGAGCAGTACTTC. Residues: CASSIGEFYEQYF.

The rearrangement links TRBV7-9 to TRBJ2-5; TRBD2 matches 7 bases. Unmatched junction bases numbered 14, after V lost 6 bases and J lost 4 bases. Germline V gene data show CDR1 as SEHNR and CDR2 as FQNEAQ (reference sequence). CDR3 size: 16 residues. The CDR3 DNA reads as TGTGCCAGCAGTCCACCGGGACCCCGGGAGGTAGAGACCCAGTACTTC. Translating it yields CASSPPGPREVETQYF.

The chain uses TRBV5-4 and TRBJ2-5; TRBD2 might be the D (6 bases). The DNA end is a closer match to TRBJ2-7, so the J assignment may be wrong. The CDR3 contains 14 residues. Germline V gene lookup returns CDR1 SGHNT and CDR2 YYREEE (reference sequence). The chain's CDR3 is CASSLRAGSYEQYF. DNA for the CDR3: TGTGCCAGCAGCTTGAGAGCGGGCTCCTACGAGCAGTACTTC.